The present T cell receptor (beta chain) was sequenced within a study of T cell responses to AZD1222 COVID-19 vaccine. Here immunoSEQ multiplex PCR was the method, and the copy in TCRdb shows in-frame clones only, minus some. The sample carries about 94,000 clones, 70% to 90% recorded once. CDR1 SGHNT and CDR2 YYREEE come from the germline V gene (reference sequence). Between the trimmed V and J ends, which lost 3 bases and 8 bases, there was a span of 15 bases. This CDR3 region has 15 residues. Points on this clone: Its antigen is not known.

The study's findings and limits: Vaccine-related CD4 TCRs covered spike, predominating at 160-218 and 743-854. Targeting of unmutated variant regions was reportedly seen in nearly half of spike-specific TCRs. Spike-specific TCR breadth rose after two AZD1222 doses, and depth rose as well. All repertoire sampling was performed exclusively after the peak T cell response.

The starting material was peripheral blood, obtained on day 0 of AZD1222 vaccination. The sequence was obtained from an adult in good health. V gene TRBV5-4 combines with J gene TRBJ1-6; possibly TRBD1 for D (5 bases). The CDR3 coding sequence is TGTGCCAGCAGCTCCTCGGGACTTCTTTATTCACCCCTCCACTTT. This codes for CASSSSGLLYSPLHF.